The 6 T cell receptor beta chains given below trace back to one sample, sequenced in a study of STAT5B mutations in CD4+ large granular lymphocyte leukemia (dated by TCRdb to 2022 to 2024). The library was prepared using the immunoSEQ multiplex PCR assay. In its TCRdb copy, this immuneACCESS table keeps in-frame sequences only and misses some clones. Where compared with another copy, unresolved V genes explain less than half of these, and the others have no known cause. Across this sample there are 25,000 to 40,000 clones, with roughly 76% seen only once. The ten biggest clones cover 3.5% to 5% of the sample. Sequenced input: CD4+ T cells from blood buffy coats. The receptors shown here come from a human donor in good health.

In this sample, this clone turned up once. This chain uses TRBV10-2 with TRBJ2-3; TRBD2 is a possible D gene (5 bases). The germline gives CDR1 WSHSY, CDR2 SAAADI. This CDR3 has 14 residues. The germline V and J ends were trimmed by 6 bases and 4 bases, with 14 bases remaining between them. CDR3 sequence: CASSGESGPDTQYF. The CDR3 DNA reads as TGCGCCAGCAGCGGGGAAAGTGGTCCAGATACGCAGTATTTT.

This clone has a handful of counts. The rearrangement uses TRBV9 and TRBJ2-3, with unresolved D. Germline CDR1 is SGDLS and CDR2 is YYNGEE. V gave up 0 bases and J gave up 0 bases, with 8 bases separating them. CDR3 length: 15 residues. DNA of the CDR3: TGTGCCAGCAGCGTAGTTTGGGTTAGCACAGATACGCAGTATTTT. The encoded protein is CASSVVWVSTDTQYF. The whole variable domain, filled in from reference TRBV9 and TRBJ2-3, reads DSGVTQTPKHLITATGQRVTLRCSPRSGDLSVYWYQQSLDQGLQFLIQYYNGEERAKGNILERFSAQQFPDLHSELNLSSLELGDSALYFCASSVVWVSTDTQYFGPGTRLTVL.

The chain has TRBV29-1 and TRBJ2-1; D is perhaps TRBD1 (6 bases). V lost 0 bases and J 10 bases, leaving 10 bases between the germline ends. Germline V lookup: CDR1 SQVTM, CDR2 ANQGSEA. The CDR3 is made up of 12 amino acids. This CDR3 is CSVEDPGTEQFF. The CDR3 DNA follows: TGCAGCGTTGAAGATCCCGGGACAGAGCAGTTCTTC.

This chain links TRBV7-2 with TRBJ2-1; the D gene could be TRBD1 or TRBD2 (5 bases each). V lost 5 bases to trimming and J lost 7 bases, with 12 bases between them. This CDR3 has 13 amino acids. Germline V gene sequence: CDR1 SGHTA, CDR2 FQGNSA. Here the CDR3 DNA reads TGTGCCAGCAGCCGGGGCCTAGGGAATGAGCAGTTCTTC. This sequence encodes CASSRGLGNEQFF. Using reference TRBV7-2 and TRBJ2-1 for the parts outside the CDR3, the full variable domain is GAGVSQSPSNKVTEKGKDVELRCDPISGHTALYWYRQSLGQGLEFLIYFQGNSAPDKSGLPSDRFSAERTGGSVSTLTIQRTQQEDSAVYLCASSRGLGNEQFFGPGTRLTVL.

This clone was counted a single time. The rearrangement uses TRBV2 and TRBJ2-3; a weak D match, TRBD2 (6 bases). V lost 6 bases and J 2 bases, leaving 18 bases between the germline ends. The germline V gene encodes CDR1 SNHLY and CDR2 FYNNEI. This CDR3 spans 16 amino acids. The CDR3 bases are TGTGCCAGCAGCAAAATCTTGGGACTCATCACAGATACGCAGTATTTT. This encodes CASSKILGLITDTQYF.

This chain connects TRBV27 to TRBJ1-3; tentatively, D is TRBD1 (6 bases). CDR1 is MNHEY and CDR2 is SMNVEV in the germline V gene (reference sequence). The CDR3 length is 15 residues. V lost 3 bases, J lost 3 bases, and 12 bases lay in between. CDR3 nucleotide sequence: TGTGCCAGCAGTTTGGATCCAGGGGTTGGAAACACCATATATTTT. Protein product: CASSLDPGVGNTIYF.